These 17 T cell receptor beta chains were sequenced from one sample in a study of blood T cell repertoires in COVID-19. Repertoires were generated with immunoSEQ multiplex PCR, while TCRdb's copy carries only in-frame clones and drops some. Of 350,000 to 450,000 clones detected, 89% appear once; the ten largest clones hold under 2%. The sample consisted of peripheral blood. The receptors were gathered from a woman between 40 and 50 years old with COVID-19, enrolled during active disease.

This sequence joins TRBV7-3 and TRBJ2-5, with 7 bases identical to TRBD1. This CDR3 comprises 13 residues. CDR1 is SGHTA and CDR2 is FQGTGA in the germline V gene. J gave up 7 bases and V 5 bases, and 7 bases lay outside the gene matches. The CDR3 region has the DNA TGTGCCAGCAGCCCTGACAGGGTAGGGACCCAGTACTTC. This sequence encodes CASSPDRVGTQYF.

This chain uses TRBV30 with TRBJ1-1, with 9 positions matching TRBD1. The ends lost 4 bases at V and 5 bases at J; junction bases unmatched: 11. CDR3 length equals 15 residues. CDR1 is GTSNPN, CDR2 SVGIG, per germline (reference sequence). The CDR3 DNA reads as TGTGCCTGGACGCGACTGACAGGGGGAGGGACTGAAGCTTTCTTT. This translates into CAWTRLTGGGTEAFF.

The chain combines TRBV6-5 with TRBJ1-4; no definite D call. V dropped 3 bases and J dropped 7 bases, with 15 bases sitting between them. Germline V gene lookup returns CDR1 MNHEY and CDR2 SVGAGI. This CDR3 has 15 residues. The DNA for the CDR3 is TGTGCCAGCAGTTATCAGGCAGGCGCGCGTGAAAAACTGTTTTTT. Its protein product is CASSYQAGAREKLFF.

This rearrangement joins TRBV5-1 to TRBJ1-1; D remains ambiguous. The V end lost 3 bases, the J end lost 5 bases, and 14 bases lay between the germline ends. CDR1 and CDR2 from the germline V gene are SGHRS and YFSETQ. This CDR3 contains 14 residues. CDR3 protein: CASSSNEWETEAFF. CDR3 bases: TGCGCCAGCAGCTCCAATGAGTGGGAGACTGAAGCTTTCTTT.

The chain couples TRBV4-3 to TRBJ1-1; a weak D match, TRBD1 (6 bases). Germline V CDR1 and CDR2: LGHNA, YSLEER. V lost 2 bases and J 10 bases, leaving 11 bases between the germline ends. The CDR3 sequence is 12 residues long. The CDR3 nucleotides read TGCGCCAGCAGCCAACAGGGGTCCGGAGCTTTCTTT. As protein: CASSQQGSGAFF.

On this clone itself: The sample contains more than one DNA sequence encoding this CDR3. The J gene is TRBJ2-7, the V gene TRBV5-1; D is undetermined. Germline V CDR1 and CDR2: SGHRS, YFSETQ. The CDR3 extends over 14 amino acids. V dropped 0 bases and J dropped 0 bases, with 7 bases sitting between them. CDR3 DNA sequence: TGCGCCAGCAGCTTGGTTGCCGGCTCCTACGAGCAGTACTTC. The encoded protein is CASSLVAGSYEQYF.

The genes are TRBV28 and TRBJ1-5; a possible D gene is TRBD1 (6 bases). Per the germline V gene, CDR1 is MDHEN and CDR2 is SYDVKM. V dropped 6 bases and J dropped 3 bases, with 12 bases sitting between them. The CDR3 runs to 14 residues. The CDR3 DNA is TGTGCCAGCAGGTTCAGGGGCTACAATCAGCCCCAGCATTTT. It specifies CASRFRGYNQPQHF.

This CDR3 reads CASRTGANTGELFF. CDR3 DNA sequence: TGTGCCAGCAGGACAGGGGCGAACACCGGGGAGCTGTTTTTT. The chain is built from TRBV6-6 and TRBJ2-2; 8 positions match TRBD1. Trimming at V came to 6 bases and at J to 0 bases, leaving 0 bases not matched to a gene. The CDR3 has 14 amino acids. The germline V gene encodes CDR1 MNHNY and CDR2 SVGAGI (reference sequence).

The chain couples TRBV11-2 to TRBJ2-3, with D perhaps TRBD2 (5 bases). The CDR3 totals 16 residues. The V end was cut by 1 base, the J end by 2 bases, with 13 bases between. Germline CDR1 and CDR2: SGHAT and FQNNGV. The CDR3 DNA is TGTGCCAGCAGCTTAGGAGGGTCGATCTTCACAGATACGCAGTATTTT. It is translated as CASSLGGSIFTDTQYF. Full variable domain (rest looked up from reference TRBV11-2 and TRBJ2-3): EAGVAQSPRYKIIEKRQSVAFWCNPISGHATLYWYQQILGQGPKLLIQFQNNGVVDDSQLPKDRFSAERLKGVDSTLKIQPAKLEDSAVYLCASSLGGSIFTDTQYFGPGTRLTVL.

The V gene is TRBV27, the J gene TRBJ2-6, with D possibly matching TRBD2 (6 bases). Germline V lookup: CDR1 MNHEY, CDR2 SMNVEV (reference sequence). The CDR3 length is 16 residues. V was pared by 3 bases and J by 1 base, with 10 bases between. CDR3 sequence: CASSLTAGSGANVLTF. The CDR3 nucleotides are TGTGCCAGCAGTTTGACCGCGGGATCTGGGGCCAACGTCCTGACTTTC. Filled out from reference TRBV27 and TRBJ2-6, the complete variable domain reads EAQVTQNPRYLITVTGKKLTVTCSQNMNHEYMSWYRQDPGLGLRQIYYSMNVEVTDKGDVPEGYKVSRKEKRNFPLILESPSPNQTSLYFCASSLTAGSGANVLTFGAGSRLTVL.

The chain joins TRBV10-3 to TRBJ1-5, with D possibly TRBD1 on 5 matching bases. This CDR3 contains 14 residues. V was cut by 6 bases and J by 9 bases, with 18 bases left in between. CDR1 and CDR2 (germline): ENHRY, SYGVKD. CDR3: CAISELFRERPQHF. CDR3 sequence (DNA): TGTGCCATCAGCGAACTTTTCAGGGAACGGCCCCAGCATTTT.

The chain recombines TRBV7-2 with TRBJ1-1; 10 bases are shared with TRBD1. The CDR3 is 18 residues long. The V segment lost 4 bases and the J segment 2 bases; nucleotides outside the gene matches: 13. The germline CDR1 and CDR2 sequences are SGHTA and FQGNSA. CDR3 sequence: CASSYTLGQGVRNTEAFF. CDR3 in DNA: TGTGCCAGCAGCTACACTCTCGGACAGGGGGTGAGAAACACTGAAGCTTTCTTT. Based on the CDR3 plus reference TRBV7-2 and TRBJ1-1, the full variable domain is GAGVSQSPSNKVTEKGKDVELRCDPISGHTALYWYRQSLGQGLEFLIYFQGNSAPDKSGLPSDRFSAERTGGSVSTLTIQRTQQEDSAVYLCASSYTLGQGVRNTEAFFGQGTRLTVV.

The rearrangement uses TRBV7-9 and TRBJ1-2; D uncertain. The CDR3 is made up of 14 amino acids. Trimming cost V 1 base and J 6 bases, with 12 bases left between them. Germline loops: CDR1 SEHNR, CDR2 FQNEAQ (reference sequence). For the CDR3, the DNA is TGTGCCAGCAGCTTAGTCGCAGGAAGCCATGGCTACACCTTC. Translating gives CASSLVAGSHGYTF. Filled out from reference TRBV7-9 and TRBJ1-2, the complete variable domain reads DTGVSQNPRHKITKRGQNVTFRCDPISEHNRLYWYRQTLGQGPEFLTYFQNEAQLEKSRLLSDRFSAERPKGSFSTLEIQRTEQGDSAMYLCASSLVAGSHGYTFGSGTRLTVV.

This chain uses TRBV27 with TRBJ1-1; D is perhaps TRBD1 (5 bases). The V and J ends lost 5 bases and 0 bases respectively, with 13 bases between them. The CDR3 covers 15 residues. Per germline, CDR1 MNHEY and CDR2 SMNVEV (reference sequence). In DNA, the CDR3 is TGTGCCAGCAGTCAGAGACAGATCATGAACACTGAAGCTTTCTTT. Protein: CASSQRQIMNTEAFF.

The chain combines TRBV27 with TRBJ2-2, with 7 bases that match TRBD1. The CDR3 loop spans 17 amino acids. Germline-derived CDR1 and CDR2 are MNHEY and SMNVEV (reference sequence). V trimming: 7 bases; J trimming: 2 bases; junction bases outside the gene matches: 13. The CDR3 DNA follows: TGTGCCAGCACCACCCTCTTGAACAGGGGTAACACCGGGGAGCTGTTTTTT. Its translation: CASTTLLNRGNTGELFF.

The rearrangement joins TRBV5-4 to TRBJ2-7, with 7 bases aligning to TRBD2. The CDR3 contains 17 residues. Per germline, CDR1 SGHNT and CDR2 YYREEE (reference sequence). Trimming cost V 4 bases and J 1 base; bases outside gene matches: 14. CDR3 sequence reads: CASSTQGVAGRSYEQYF. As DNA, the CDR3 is TGTGCCAGCAGCACCCAGGGAGTAGCGGGCAGGTCCTACGAGCAGTACTTC.

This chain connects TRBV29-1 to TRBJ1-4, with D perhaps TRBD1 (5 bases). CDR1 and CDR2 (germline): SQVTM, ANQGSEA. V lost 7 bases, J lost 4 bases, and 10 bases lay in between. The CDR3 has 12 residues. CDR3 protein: CSAGGGNEKLFF. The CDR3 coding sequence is TGCAGCGCCGGGGGGGGTAATGAAAAACTGTTTTTT.